The 28 T cell receptor beta chains below come from one sample, sequenced in a study of T cell repertoires in cytomegalovirus infection. TCRdb called the reads again in MiXCR, with one record for every CDR3 protein. The sample consists of some 800,000 distinct CDR3 sequences, 32% of them appearing once. Antigens of these TCRs are unknown. The sequences come from cultured CD8+ T cells from PBMCs, collected from culture after CMV antigen stimulation. The source of these receptors is a human donor in good health (CMV status not recorded). Some clones in this sample may be carry-over from other donors' samples.

The chain links TRBV19 to TRBJ1-5, with 8 bases identical to TRBD1. Germline loops: CDR1 LNHDA, CDR2 SQIVND (reference sequence). The CDR3 is 19 amino acids. Unmatched junction bases numbered 15, after V lost 0 bases and J lost 5 bases. The DNA for the CDR3 is TGTGCCAGTAGTATAGACTGGCAGGGGGCCGCTGTCTCTTATCAGCCCCAGCATTTT. It translates to CASSIDWQGAAVSYQPQHF.

This chain joins TRBV27 and TRBJ1-2; 9 bases match TRBD1. CDR1 and CDR2 from the germline V gene are MNHEY and SMNVEV (reference sequence). This CDR3 region has 13 residues. V lost 8 bases, J lost 4 bases, and 5 bases stayed unmatched. CDR3 in amino acids: CASSAGQGYGYTF. CDR3 coding DNA: TGTGCCAGCTCGGCGGGACAGGGCTATGGCTACACCTTC.

This clonotype came up many times. The chain employs TRBV7-2 and TRBJ1-4; no reliable D call. Per the germline V gene, CDR1 is SGHTA and CDR2 is FQGNSA. The CDR3 is 14 residues long. Trimming stripped 1 base from V and 8 bases from J, with 11 bases between. CDR3 residues: CASSLGHGLEKLFF. CDR3 bases: TGTGCCAGCAGCTTAGGACACGGGCTCGAAAAACTGTTTTTT.

This clonotype was recorded a few times. The chain links TRBV10-2 to TRBJ1-5, with D possibly being TRBD1 (5 bases). The CDR3 has 14 amino acids. The V and J ends lost 3 bases and 6 bases respectively, with 12 bases between them. In germline, CDR1 is WSHSY, CDR2 SAAADI. CDR3 sequence reads: CASSDGTKSQPQHF. The CDR3 DNA follows: TGCGCCAGCAGTGACGGGACGAAGAGTCAGCCCCAGCATTTT.

The gene calls are TRBV25-1 and TRBJ2-5, with D perhaps TRBD1 (6 bases). The V end lost 2 bases, the J end lost 5 bases, and 9 bases lay between the germline ends. Germline loops: CDR1 MGHDK, CDR2 SYGVNS. The CDR3 is made up of 13 amino acids. The CDR3 bases are TGTGCCAGCAGTGAAGGGGGCCCGGAGACCCAGTACTTC. Translating it yields CASSEGGPETQYF.

The gene calls are TRBV4-3 and TRBJ2-1, with 8 bases fitting TRBD1. Trimming cost V 1 base and J 7 bases; bases outside gene matches: 6. The CDR3 consists of 15 residues. Germline V gives CDR1 LGHNA, CDR2 YSLEER. The CDR3 nucleotides are TGCGCCAGCAGCCAAGCGGGGACAGGTACGAATGAGCAGTTCTTC. This codes for CASSQAGTGTNEQFF.

This chain uses TRBV27 with TRBJ2-2; D not certain. The CDR3 covers 13 residues. Germline assignment: CDR1 MNHEY and CDR2 SMNVEV (reference sequence). Trimming shortened V by 7 bases and J by 6 bases, and 12 bases separated the two germline ends. CDR3: CASIAAGSGELFF. CDR3 nucleotide sequence: TGTGCCAGCATTGCGGCAGGCTCCGGGGAGCTGTTTTTT.

V and J are TRBV7-9 and TRBJ2-1; D is perhaps TRBD1 (6 bases). The ends were cut back, 5 bases at V and 2 bases at J, with 13 bases in the middle. CDR3 length: 15 residues. CDR1 and CDR2 from the germline V gene are SEHNR and FQNEAQ (reference sequence). This CDR3 is CASSLPRGTYNEQFF. The CDR3 DNA reads as TGTGCCAGCAGCCTACCCAGGGGCACCTACAATGAGCAGTTCTTC. The whole variable domain, filled in from reference TRBV7-9 and TRBJ2-1, reads DTGVSQNPRHKITKRGQNVTFRCDPISEHNRLYWYRQTLGQGPEFLTYFQNEAQLEKSRLLSDRFSAERPKGSFSTLEIQRTEQGDSAMYLCASSLPRGTYNEQFFGPGTRLTVL.

This clonotype was found a few times. This chain links TRBV4-3 with TRBJ1-1, with D unresolved. The CDR3 has 13 amino acids. Per the germline V gene, CDR1 is LGHNA and CDR2 is YSLEER. Trimming shortened V by 3 bases and J by 5 bases, and 10 bases separated the two germline ends. This chain's CDR3 is CASSQELWTEAFF. CDR3 in DNA: TGCGCCAGCAGCCAGGAACTTTGGACTGAAGCTTTCTTT.

This clonotype was counted once. The CDR3 loop is CASSSSLGGGNEQFF. The CDR3 coding sequence is TGTGCCAGCAGTTCTAGCCTGGGGGGGGGCAATGAGCAGTTCTTC. V usage is TRBV27 and J usage is TRBJ2-1; 7 bases line up with TRBD2. With V trimmed by 4 bases and J by 6 bases, 9 bases remained unmatched. The CDR3 loop spans 15 amino acids. The V gene's germline CDR1 is MNHEY and CDR2 SMNVEV (reference sequence).

The chain links TRBV4-1 to TRBJ1-1; D is uncertain. The germline V gene has CDR1 MGHRA and CDR2 YSYEKL. The CDR3 is 15 residues long. Trimming pared 0 bases from V and 1 base from J, leaving 9 bases between. The CDR3 loop reads CASSQEERSNTEAFF. CDR3 bases: TGCGCCAGCAGCCAAGAAGAGAGGTCGAACACTGAAGCTTTCTTT.

The rearrangement links TRBV28 to TRBJ2-5, with D perhaps matching TRBD2 (5 bases). The V gene lost 5 bases and the J gene lost 5 bases, with 15 bases spanning the gap. The CDR3 is 14 amino acids. Germline CDR1 reads MDHEN; CDR2 reads SYDVKM. CDR3 region: CASSPRFTGETQYF. The CDR3 nucleotides read TGTGCCAGCAGTCCCAGGTTCACGGGGGAGACCCAGTACTTC.

The rearrangement uses TRBV7-9 and TRBJ2-1; 10 nucleotides match TRBD1. The CDR3 totals 17 residues. Germline-derived CDR1 and CDR2 are SEHNR and FQNEAQ (reference sequence). The V and J ends lost 4 bases and 5 bases, in that order; junction bases with no gene match: 11. Here the CDR3 DNA reads TGTGCCAGCAGCTCCCCCCTCCGGGACAGGGGCCACAATGAGCAGTTCTTC. The encoded protein is CASSSPLRDRGHNEQFF.

On this clonotype itself: A much larger clone differs from this one at a single base, so this may be a read error. The chain recombines TRBV9 with TRBJ2-5; D possibly matches TRBD1 or TRBD2 (7 bases each). V shed 1 base and J shed 4 bases, with 14 bases lying between them. CDR3 length: 15 amino acids. CDR1 is SGDLS, CDR2 YYNGEE, per germline. CDR3 sequence reads: CASSVREGQSETQYF. The CDR3 DNA follows: TGTGCCAGCAGCGTAAGGGAGGGACAGTCAGAGACCCAGTACTTC.

The chain employs TRBV10-3 and TRBJ1-2; 8 bases align to TRBD1. Germline-derived CDR1 and CDR2 are ENHRY and SYGVKD. With V trimmed by 6 bases and J by 6 bases, 12 bases remained unmatched. The CDR3 sequence is 15 residues long. The CDR3 DNA reads as TGTGCCATCAGATCACTTCGACAGGGGACTAATGGCTACACCTTC. This codes for CAIRSLRQGTNGYTF.

This clonotype was observed a few times. V usage is TRBV19 and J usage is TRBJ2-1; D unresolved. The CDR3 is 17 amino acids. The V gene lost 4 bases and the J gene lost 0 bases, with 16 bases spanning the gap. Germline-derived CDR1 and CDR2 are LNHDA and SQIVND (reference sequence). The CDR3 DNA reads as TGTGCCAGTAGTACGCCTACATGGTTTAGCTCCTACAATGAGCAGTTCTTC. It encodes CASSTPTWFSSYNEQFF.

This clonotype was counted ten times or more. This chain uses TRBV7-9 with TRBJ1-1, with a possible D match to TRBD1 (6 bases). Between the trimmed V and J ends, which lost 4 bases and 0 bases, there was a span of 12 bases. Germline V gene sequence: CDR1 SEHNR, CDR2 FQNEAQ (reference sequence). CDR3 length: 15 residues. CDR3 nucleotide sequence: TGTGCCAGCAGCTCCAACAGGGACCTGAACACTGAAGCTTTCTTT. The encoded protein is CASSSNRDLNTEAFF.

In this sample, this clonotype turned up a few times. CDR3 sequence (DNA): TGTGCCAGCAGCTTAGCCCCGACAGGGGCAGGCCAAAACATTCAGTACTTC. It translates to CASSLAPTGAGQNIQYF. V is TRBV7-6 and J is TRBJ2-4; 8 bases fit TRBD1. The CDR3 has 17 amino acids. In germline, CDR1 is SGHVS, CDR2 FNYEAQ. Unmatched junction bases numbered 9, after V lost 0 bases and J lost 5 bases.

This clonotype was recorded a few times. This rearrangement joins TRBV6-1 to TRBJ2-7; 8 bases match TRBD2. CDR3 length: 15 amino acids. The V segment lost 4 bases and the J segment 0 bases; nucleotides outside the gene matches: 5. Germline CDR1 MNHNS, CDR2 SASEGT. This CDR3 reads CASSGELADSYEQYF. In DNA form, the CDR3 reads TGTGCCAGCAGTGGAGAACTAGCGGACTCCTACGAGCAGTACTTC.

This clonotype has at least ten counts. V is TRBV6-2 or TRBV6-3 and J is TRBJ2-3; D uncertain. Germline V gene sequence: CDR1 MNHEY, CDR2 SVGEGT. The ends were cut back, 5 bases at V and 4 bases at J, with 4 bases in the middle. The CDR3 sequence is 11 residues long. For the CDR3, the DNA is TGTGCCAGCAGTGCACCAGATACGCAGTATTTT. Residues: CASSAPDTQYF.

This clonotype was seen many times. CDR3 DNA: TGTGCCAGCAGCTTTTCTTTAAACAATGAGCAGTTCTTC. Protein: CASSFSLNNEQFF. This chain joins TRBV7-6 and TRBJ2-1; D is unresolved. The CDR3 runs 13 residues. Trimming removed 3 bases at V and 5 bases at J, with 8 bases between. CDR1 and CDR2 from the germline V gene are SGHVS and FNYEAQ.

CDR3 sequence: CASTRGGVYEQYV. CDR3 DNA sequence: TGTGCCAGCACCCGAGGTGGGGTCTACGAGCAGTACGTC. The V gene is TRBV6-2 or TRBV6-3, the J gene TRBJ2-7; D not certain. Trimming removed 7 bases from V and 3 bases from J, with 13 bases in between. The CDR3 length is 13 residues. Germline V gene data show CDR1 as MNHEY and CDR2 as SVGEGT.

This clonotype was counted ten times or more. V gene TRBV7-8 combines with J gene TRBJ2-3; 8 nucleotides align to TRBD2. V shed 5 bases, J shed 3 bases, and the junction held 16 bases outside the gene matches. The CDR3 is made up of 18 amino acids. Germline lookup yields CDR1 SGHVS and CDR2 FQNEAQ. The CDR3 DNA reads as TGTGCCAGCAGCCTTCGGGGGGGGGAAACTTTTCCTACAGATACGCAGTATTTT. As protein: CASSLRGGETFPTDTQYF.

This chain links TRBV7-9 with TRBJ2-6; D may be TRBD1 or TRBD2 (5 bases each). V lost 1 base and J lost 6, with 16 bases in between. Germline V CDR1 and CDR2: SEHNR, FQNEAQ (reference sequence). The CDR3 is made up of 17 amino acids. DNA of the CDR3: TGTGCCAGCAGCTTAGTTTTCAGATTGGGGGAGGCCAACGTCCTGACTTTC. Translating it yields CASSLVFRLGEANVLTF.

This rearrangement joins TRBV12-3 or TRBV12-4 to TRBJ2-1, with D possibly TRBD2 on 6 matching bases. V lost 4 bases, J lost 8 bases, and 18 bases lay in between. The CDR3 extends over 15 amino acids. As DNA, the CDR3 is TGTGCCAGCAGTTCCGGGGGTTGGGGGTCTCATGAGCAGTTCTTC. It specifies CASSSGGWGSHEQFF.

This clonotype was observed a handful of times. V gene TRBV7-9 combines with J gene TRBJ2-1; D is ambiguous. Per the germline V gene, CDR1 is SEHNR and CDR2 is FQNEAQ (reference sequence). This CDR3 comprises 18 residues. V lost 5 bases, J lost 1 base, and 21 bases lay in between. The CDR3 bases are TGTGCCAGCAGCCCCCTTCCATCTCAGGTTTCTTCCTACAATGAGCAGTTCTTC. Its protein is CASSPLPSQVSSYNEQFF.

This clonotype was seen repeatedly, ten times or more. The chain couples TRBV7-6 to TRBJ2-7; possible D gene TRBD2, 7 bases. Trimming took 5 bases from V and 5 from J, leaving 19 bases between them. Germline V gene lookup returns CDR1 SGHVS and CDR2 FNYEAQ. The CDR3 contains 15 residues. CDR3 amino acids: CASSEEGGGPHEQYF. Here the CDR3 DNA reads TGTGCCAGCAGCGAGGAGGGGGGGGGGCCCCACGAGCAGTACTTC.

This chain uses TRBV15 with TRBJ2-1; no clear D. Deletions cut 3 bases from V and 6 bases from J, with 15 bases between. This CDR3 comprises 15 residues. Germline V lookup: CDR1 LNHNV, CDR2 YYDKDF (reference sequence). The CDR3, as DNA: TGTGCCACCAGCAGTTTTTTGACTGGGCTCAATGAGCAGTTCTTC. Translation: CATSSFLTGLNEQFF.